Listed below are T cell receptor beta chains from one sample, sequenced in a study of shared clonotypes between healthy human individuals. Clones were sequenced by immunoSEQ multiplex PCR, and TCRdb holds only the in-frame ones, with some missing. The sample carries about 2.4 million clones, more than 85% recorded once. The sequenced material came from naive CD4+ T cells from PBMCs. Receptor source: a man aged 18 to 29 in good health. Some clones in this sample may be carry-over from other donors' samples. The CDR3 runs from the conserved cysteine through the conserved F or W. The order of the fields is V gene, J gene, D gene, clone size, CDR3 DNA, CDR3 protein. D genes are given only for firm matches. Expanded clones are given a class, and other clones once, few, many or no size at all.

TRBV4-1	TRBJ2-1	TRBD1	.	TGCGCCAGCAGCCAAAATCGGGACAGGTTTAATGAGCAGTTCTTC	CASSQNRDRFNEQFF
TRBV6-5	TRBJ1-5	TRBD1	.	TGTGCCAGCAGAGTCGACAGGGGTAGCAATCAGCCCCAGCATTTT	CASRVDRGSNQPQHF
TRBV9	TRBJ1-1	.	.	TGTGCCAGCAGCGAGGTGGGCCCCACTGAAGCTTTCTTT	CASSEVGPTEAFF
TRBV18	TRBJ2-5	TRBD1	.	TGTGCCAGCTCACTTTTTGGGGACAGCGGTCGAGAGACCCAGTACTTC	CASSLFGDSGRETQYF
TRBV30	TRBJ2-7	.	.	TGTGCCTGGAGCCCTTCGGGGGAGCAGTACTTC	CAWSPSGEQYF
TRBV29-1	TRBJ1-2	.	.	TGCAGCGCTCAAGGGGGGCTTGTTTATGGCTACACCTTC	CSAQGGLVYGYTF
TRBV9	TRBJ2-2	.	few	TGTGCCAGCGGCTTTAGAGCGGCCGGGAACACCGGGGAGCTGTTTTTT	CASGFRAAGNTGELFF
TRBV11-2	TRBJ2-1	.	.	TGTGCCAGCAGGAAAAACGCGGATGAGCAGTTCTTC	CASRKNADEQFF
TRBV6-6	TRBJ1-2	.	few	TGTGCCAGCAGCCCGGACAGCTATGGCTACACCTTC	CASSPDSYGYTF
TRBV5-5	TRBJ2-1	TRBD1	.	TGTGCCAGCAGCAAGGGACAGGGGTCCTACAATGAGCAGTTCTTC	CASSKGQGSYNEQFF
TRBV7-2	TRBJ2-7	TRBD2	.	TGTGCCAGCAGCCTAGGGACTAGCGGGGGGACTGGGGAGCAGTACTTC	CASSLGTSGGTGEQYF
TRBV4-3	TRBJ2-5	.	.	TGCGCCAGCAGCCGGACGAGGGGGGAGACCCAGTACTTC	CASSRTRGETQYF
TRBV10-3	TRBJ1-2	.	.	TGTGCCATCAGTGAGTCCGACGGTACTAACTATGGCTACACCTTC	CAISESDGTNYGYTF
TRBV6-1	TRBJ1-1	.	once	TGTGCCAGCAGAGAACAGTCGAACACTGAAGCTTTCTTT	CASREQSNTEAFF
TRBV29-1	TRBJ1-5	.	.	TGCAGCGTTGGTCCCAGGGTAGGTCAGCCCCAGCATTTT	CSVGPRVGQPQHF
TRBV5-1	TRBJ2-1	TRBD1	.	TGCGCCAGCAGCTTGCTCCCGGGACAGGGATACAATGAGCAGTTCTTC	CASSLLPGQGYNEQFF
TRBV10-1	TRBJ1-4	.	.	TGCGCCAGCGGGTGGGGGCTGCTAGAAAAACTGTTTTTT	CASGWGLLEKLFF